The 24 T cell receptor beta chains presented below share a single source sample, sequenced in a study of shared clonotypes between healthy human individuals (dated by TCRdb to the early 2020s). Libraries were made using the immunoSEQ multiplex PCR assay. What TCRdb holds here is the immuneACCESS table cut down to in-frame rearrangements. Part of the clones is not present; checked against another copy, under half of the missing clones reflect an unresolved V gene, and the others are unexplained. A total of about 2,500,000 clones appear in this sample, approximately 92% of them only once. The ten largest clones add up to 0.13% to 0.15% of the sample. The source material was naive CD4+ T cells sorted from blood. According to the study, the label for this sample's cell subset or site signals: CD45RA+ positively selected. The receptors stem from a man aged 18-30 years in good health.

The chain is built from TRBV10-3 and TRBJ2-1; D remains unclear. From germline, CDR1 is ENHRY and CDR2 SYGVKD. The CDR3 contains 12 residues. The V gene lost 2 bases and the J gene lost 4 bases, with 3 bases spanning the gap. CDR3 residues: CAISEVYNEQFF. The DNA of the CDR3 is TGTGCCATCAGTGAGGTTTACAATGAGCAGTTCTTC.

This sequence joins TRBV19 and TRBJ1-6; D uncertain. Germline V gives CDR1 LNHDA, CDR2 SQIVND (reference sequence). V dropped 5 bases and J dropped 7 bases, with 12 bases sitting between them. This CDR3 region has 14 residues. Here the CDR3 DNA reads TGTGCCAGTAGTTGGCCAGACAAAAATTCACCCCTCCACTTT. Amino acids: CASSWPDKNSPLHF.

V gene TRBV6-6 combines with J gene TRBJ2-4; D is unclear. The length of the CDR3 is 13 residues. The germline V gene has CDR1 MNHNY and CDR2 SVGAGI (reference sequence). Trimming removed 2 bases from V and 0 bases from J, with 2 bases in between. DNA of the CDR3: TGTGCCAGCAGTTACACAGCCAAAAACATTCAGTACTTC. It translates to CASSYTAKNIQYF.

J is TRBJ2-1 and V is TRBV19, with D perhaps TRBD2 (6 bases). Germline values: CDR1 LNHDA, CDR2 SQIVND (reference sequence). Between the trimmed V and J ends, which lost 10 bases and 0 bases, there was a span of 16 bases. This CDR3 region has 15 residues. CDR3 coding DNA: TGTGCCACCCACCCTAGCGATGGCTCCTACAATGAGCAGTTCTTC. Protein: CATHPSDGSYNEQFF.

As regards this clone: In the same sample, other DNA sequences code for this CDR3. The gene calls are TRBV10-3 and TRBJ1-2; D gene ambiguous. Germline CDR1 is ENHRY and CDR2 is SYGVKD. The V end lost 0 bases, the J end lost 0 bases, and 8 bases lay between the germline ends. The CDR3 spans 15 residues. The CDR3 reads CAISESPGANYGYTF. The CDR3 DNA is TGTGCCATCAGTGAGTCTCCCGGAGCTAACTATGGCTACACCTTC.

This clone has only one observation. V gene TRBV6-6 combines with J gene TRBJ2-1, with D possibly TRBD2 on 6 matching bases. Germline assignment: CDR1 MNHNY and CDR2 SVGAGI (reference sequence). This CDR3 has 14 residues. Trimming shortened V by 2 bases and J by 9 bases, and 14 bases separated the two germline ends. CDR3 coding DNA: TGTGCCAGCAGTTACCTCCATATCGGGAGTGAGCAGTTCTTC. Protein sequence: CASSYLHIGSEQFF.

The rearrangement joins TRBV7-9 to TRBJ2-2, with TRBD2 identical over 11 bases. Germline lookup yields CDR1 SEHNR and CDR2 FQNEAQ (reference sequence). Losses at the gene ends were 5 bases for V and 5 bases for J; bases not matched to a gene: 4. The CDR3 loop spans 15 amino acids. The DNA of the CDR3 is TGTGCCAGCAGCCCTCGGACTAGCGGGACCGGGGAGCTGTTTTTT. This codes for CASSPRTSGTGELFF.

CDR3 sequence (DNA): TGTGCCAGCAGCCTCCCCGGGACTAGCGGGTACGAGCAGTACTTC. Translating it yields CASSLPGTSGYEQYF. The chain combines TRBV5-5 with TRBJ2-7; 12 positions agree with TRBD2. This CDR3 has 15 residues. Germline values: CDR1 SGHKS, CDR2 YYEKEE (reference sequence). The junction had 6 bases not matched to a gene; V was cut back by 4 bases and J by 4 bases.

The rearrangement links TRBV6-5 to TRBJ2-7; 12 nucleotides agree with TRBD1. Germline V lookup: CDR1 MNHEY, CDR2 SVGAGI. This CDR3 contains 15 residues. V lost 4 bases, J lost 5 bases, and 6 bases stayed unmatched. CDR3: CASSSPGQGAHEQYF. CDR3 bases: TGTGCCAGCAGTTCCCCGGGACAGGGGGCACACGAGCAGTACTTC.

V usage is TRBV6-1 and J usage is TRBJ1-4, with a possible D match to TRBD1 (5 bases). This CDR3 has 14 residues. The V end was cut by 0 bases, the J end by 7 bases, with 9 bases between. The germline V gene has CDR1 MNHNS and CDR2 SASEGT. The CDR3 DNA sequence: TGTGCCAGCAGTGAAGCGATGGGGGGTGAAAAACTGTTTTTT. Its translation is CASSEAMGGEKLFF.

This chain connects TRBV18 to TRBJ1-1; D is uncertain. V lost 3 bases and J 1 base, leaving 9 bases between the germline ends. Germline CDR1 KGHSH, CDR2 LQKENI. There are 14 residues in the CDR3. CDR3 sequence (DNA): TGTGCCAGCTCACCGTTCACAGAGAACACTGAAGCTTTCTTT. Amino acid sequence: CASSPFTENTEAFF. Supplemented by reference TRBV18 and TRBJ1-1, the full variable domain reads NAGVMQNPRHLVRRRGQEARLRCSPMKGHSHVYWYRQLPEEGLKFMVYLQKENIIDESGMPKERFSAEFPKEGPSILRIQQVVRGDSAAYFCASSPFTENTEAFFGQGTRLTVV.

V usage is TRBV7-2 and J usage is TRBJ2-7; D ambiguous. CDR1 SGHTA and CDR2 FQGNSA come from the germline V gene. The CDR3 sequence is 13 residues long. Trimming took 5 bases from V and 6 from J, leaving 14 bases between them. This chain's CDR3 is CASSRSLGSEQYF. As DNA, the CDR3 is TGTGCCAGCAGCCGTTCCCTAGGTAGCGAGCAGTACTTC.

The J gene is TRBJ1-5, the V gene TRBV19; 9 bases line up with TRBD1. The CDR3 has 16 residues. V lost 1 base to trimming and J lost 2 bases; unmatched junction nucleotides: 3. Germline V CDR1 and CDR2: LNHDA, SQIVND (reference sequence). The CDR3, as DNA: TGTGCCAGTAGTATAGGGGACAGGGTACGCAATCAGCCCCAGCATTTT. It codes for CASSIGDRVRNQPQHF.

The chain joins TRBV6-5 to TRBJ2-7, with TRBD1 identical over 10 bases. The CDR3 consists of 15 residues. V shed 6 bases, J shed 6 bases, and the junction held 11 bases outside the gene matches. Germline assignment: CDR1 MNHEY and CDR2 SVGAGI. The CDR3 loop is CASSSGTGALGEQYF. As DNA, the CDR3 is TGTGCCAGCAGCTCCGGGACAGGGGCACTCGGCGAGCAGTACTTC.

The V gene is TRBV2, the J gene TRBJ2-5, with no clear D. The end of the DNA is better explained by TRBJ2-7, so the J call may be wrong. The CDR3 runs to 11 residues. Germline CDR1 reads SNHLY; CDR2 reads FYNNEI. DNA for the CDR3: TGTGCCAGCAGTACGGAGTACGAGCAGTACTTC. This encodes CASSTEYEQYF.

The chain carries TRBV5-4 and TRBJ1-6; D is ambiguous. The CDR3 loop spans 13 amino acids. V was pared by 0 bases and J by 10 bases, with 8 bases between. Per germline, CDR1 SGHNT and CDR2 YYREEE (reference sequence). CDR3 loop: CASSLDSYSPLHF. CDR3 nucleotide sequence: TGTGCCAGCAGCTTGGACAGCTACTCACCCCTCCACTTT.

The chain is built from TRBV5-6 and TRBJ1-2; D gene unclear. Deletions cut 6 bases from V and 4 bases from J, with 22 bases between. The CDR3 consists of 16 residues. Germline-derived CDR1 and CDR2 are SGHDT and YYEEEE. CDR3 amino acids: CASTNTPPLEGYGYTF. The CDR3 nucleotides read TGTGCCAGCACCAACACCCCCCCACTCGAGGGCTATGGCTACACCTTC.

The CDR3 sequence is CATVGPAGTGELFF. In nucleotides, the CDR3 is TGTGCCACCGTCGGCCCGGCGGGCACCGGGGAGCTGTTTTTT. The genes are TRBV10-3 and TRBJ2-2, with D perhaps TRBD2 (5 bases). V was pared by 10 bases and J by 4 bases, with 16 bases between. This CDR3 has 14 amino acids. Germline values: CDR1 ENHRY, CDR2 SYGVKD.

V gene TRBV2 combines with J gene TRBJ2-5, with D perhaps TRBD2 (6 bases). The CDR3 runs to 15 residues. Germline assignment: CDR1 SNHLY and CDR2 FYNNEI. V shed 3 bases and J shed 2 bases, with 13 bases lying between them. CDR3 sequence (DNA): TGTGCCAGCAGTGATAGCCTAGCGTTACAAGAGACCCAGTACTTC. Its protein is CASSDSLALQETQYF. The whole variable domain, filled in from reference TRBV2 and TRBJ2-5, reads EPEVTQTPSHQVTQMGQEVILRCVPISNHLYFYWYRQILGQKVEFLVSFYNNEISEKSEIFDDQFSVERPDGSNFTLKIRSTKLEDSAMYFCASSDSLALQETQYFGPGTRLLVL.

This CDR3 is CASSDPRGRGYTF. Here the CDR3 DNA reads TGTGCCAGCAGTGACCCCAGGGGTCGTGGCTACACCTTC. The chain combines TRBV2 with TRBJ1-2, with D perhaps TRBD1 (6 bases). The CDR3 is 13 residues long. V lost 3 bases, J lost 7 bases, and 12 bases lay in between. Germline-derived CDR1 and CDR2 are SNHLY and FYNNEI.

The rearrangement uses TRBV5-4 and TRBJ1-6, with D tentatively TRBD1 (6 bases). The CDR3 extends over 15 amino acids. V gave up 3 bases and J gave up 7 bases, with 14 bases separating them. CDR1 is SGHNT, CDR2 YYREEE, per germline (reference sequence). CDR3 region: CASSSPGEKNSPLHF. The DNA for the CDR3 is TGTGCCAGCAGCTCCCCAGGGGAGAAAAATTCACCCCTCCACTTT.

The chain has TRBV28 and TRBJ1-2; TRBD1 matches 8 bases. This CDR3 comprises 15 residues. The germline V gene encodes CDR1 MDHEN and CDR2 SYDVKM. The V gene end was trimmed by 5 bases and the J gene end by 2 bases; junction bases not matched to a gene: 7. CDR3 protein: CASSGHRGANYGYTF. CDR3 coding DNA: TGTGCCAGCAGTGGTCACAGGGGGGCGAACTATGGCTACACCTTC.

The rearrangement uses TRBV30 and TRBJ1-1; D may be TRBD1 (5 bases). The germline V gene encodes CDR1 GTSNPN and CDR2 SVGIG (reference sequence). This CDR3 has 12 amino acids. V lost 0 bases and J lost 8, with 10 bases in between. CDR3 nucleotide sequence: TGTGCCTGGAGTGTGACAGTGGGGGAAGCTTTCTTT. It yields the protein CAWSVTVGEAFF.

The V gene is TRBV7-9, the J gene TRBJ1-1; 7 bases are shared with TRBD1. V was clipped by 4 bases and J by 0 bases; unmatched bases: 5. Germline loops: CDR1 SEHNR, CDR2 FQNEAQ (reference sequence). The CDR3 loop spans 15 amino acids. The CDR3 loop is CASSSIDRVNTEAFF. CDR3 DNA sequence: TGTGCCAGCAGCTCCATTGACAGGGTGAACACTGAAGCTTTCTTT.